This is a list of T cell receptor beta chains from one sample in a study of T-cell reconstitution after alpha-beta-depleted transplantation in children. Via MiXCR, TCRdb re-called the PCR reads, giving one row per CDR3 protein. The table lists about 1,000,000 distinct CDR3 sequences, less than 30% of them singletons. Sequenced here: PBMCs, mostly from graft donor cells, sampled 360 days after TCRalphabeta/CD19-depleted stem cell transplant. These receptors all stem from a boy younger than two who had a stem cell transplant for SCID, so the T cells may come from the graft donor. CDR3s include the opening cysteine and the closing phenylalanine or tryptophan. Fields, in order: V gene, clone size, D gene, J gene, CDR3 protein, CDR3 DNA. A D gene is named only where the DNA matches it firmly. Size tells how often a clone was seen (once, few, many) or the class of an expanded clone, and some rows leave it out.

V gene: TRBV5-1; clone size: many; D gene: TRBD1; J gene: TRBJ2-1; CDR3 protein: CASSQQGSSYNEQFF; CDR3 DNA: TGCGCCAGCAGCCAACAGGGGAGCTCCTACAATGAGCAGTTCTTC
V gene: TRBV10-3; clone size: -; D gene: TRBD2; J gene: TRBJ2-1; CDR3 protein: CAISESLADNEQFF; CDR3 DNA: TGTGCCATCAGTGAGTCACTAGCGGACAATGAGCAGTTCTTC
V gene: TRBV30; clone size: -; D gene: -; J gene: TRBJ2-7; CDR3 protein: CAWSKPGPYSYEQYF; CDR3 DNA: TGTGCCTGGAGTAAACCGGGTCCTTACTCCTACGAGCAGTACTTC
V gene: TRBV12-3/TRBV12-4; clone size: few; D gene: -; J gene: TRBJ2-2; CDR3 protein: CASSLEVRNTGELFF; CDR3 DNA: TGTGCCAGCAGTTTAGAAGTGAGGAACACCGGGGAGCTGTTTTTT
V gene: TRBV12-3/TRBV12-4; clone size: many; D gene: -; J gene: TRBJ2-3; CDR3 protein: CASSATSYTQYF; CDR3 DNA: TGTGCCAGCAGCGCGACTAGTTATACGCAGTATTTT
V gene: TRBV20-1; clone size: few; D gene: -; J gene: TRBJ2-7; CDR3 protein: CSARRRDKGSKYEQYF; CDR3 DNA: TGCAGTGCTAGACGCCGGGACAAGGGGTCGAAGTACGAGCAGTACTTC
V gene: TRBV20-1; clone size: -; D gene: -; J gene: TRBJ2-5; CDR3 protein: CSARRQIQETQYF; CDR3 DNA: TGCAGTGCCCGCCGACAGATTCAAGAGACCCAGTACTTC
V gene: TRBV7-9; clone size: -; D gene: -; J gene: TRBJ2-3; CDR3 protein: CASERAGLADTQYF; CDR3 DNA: TGTGCCTCGGAACGGGCAGGGTTGGCAGATACGCAGTATTTT
V gene: TRBV18; clone size: -; D gene: TRBD2; J gene: TRBJ2-1; CDR3 protein: CASSIGLAGVDEQFF; CDR3 DNA: TGTGCCAGCTCAATCGGTCTAGCGGGGGTGGATGAGCAGTTCTTC
V gene: TRBV12-3/TRBV12-4; clone size: -; D gene: TRBD2; J gene: TRBJ2-5; CDR3 protein: CASTRGTSAFQETQYF; CDR3 DNA: TGTGCCAGCACCCGGGGGACTAGCGCATTCCAAGAGACCCAGTACTTC
V gene: TRBV3-1; clone size: -; D gene: TRBD2; J gene: TRBJ2-7; CDR3 protein: CASSQGGIWASGGVEQYF; CDR3 DNA: TGTGCCAGCAGCCAAGGTGGGATCTGGGCTAGCGGGGGAGTCGAGCAGTACTTC
V gene: TRBV29-1; clone size: -; D gene: -; J gene: TRBJ2-1; CDR3 protein: CSVAHRLSYNEQFF; CDR3 DNA: TGCAGCGTTGCCCATCGATTGTCCTACAATGAGCAGTTCTTC
V gene: TRBV12-3/TRBV12-4; clone size: -; D gene: -; J gene: TRBJ2-3; CDR3 protein: CASSLGSPADTQYF; CDR3 DNA: TGTGCCAGCAGTTTAGGTTCCCCTGCAGATACGCAGTATTTT
V gene: TRBV20-1; clone size: -; D gene: TRBD2; J gene: TRBJ2-3; CDR3 protein: CSARSSGGSLDDTDTQYF; CDR3 DNA: TGCAGTGCTAGATCCAGCGGGGGGTCGCTGGACGACACAGATACGCAGTATTTT
V gene: TRBV19; clone size: few; D gene: TRBD1; J gene: TRBJ2-2; CDR3 protein: CASSIVRDRGLRELFF; CDR3 DNA: TGTGCCAGTAGTATTGTCCGGGACAGGGGGCTAAGGGAGCTGTTTTTT
V gene: TRBV4-1; clone size: -; D gene: -; J gene: TRBJ2-1; CDR3 protein: CASSQLPTWNSYNEQFF; CDR3 DNA: TGCGCCAGCAGCCAACTCCCCACATGGAACTCCTACAATGAGCAGTTCTTC
V gene: TRBV7-3; clone size: few; D gene: TRBD2; J gene: TRBJ2-3; CDR3 protein: CASSVTSITDTQYF; CDR3 DNA: TGTGCCAGCAGTGTGACTAGCATCACAGATACGCAGTATTTT